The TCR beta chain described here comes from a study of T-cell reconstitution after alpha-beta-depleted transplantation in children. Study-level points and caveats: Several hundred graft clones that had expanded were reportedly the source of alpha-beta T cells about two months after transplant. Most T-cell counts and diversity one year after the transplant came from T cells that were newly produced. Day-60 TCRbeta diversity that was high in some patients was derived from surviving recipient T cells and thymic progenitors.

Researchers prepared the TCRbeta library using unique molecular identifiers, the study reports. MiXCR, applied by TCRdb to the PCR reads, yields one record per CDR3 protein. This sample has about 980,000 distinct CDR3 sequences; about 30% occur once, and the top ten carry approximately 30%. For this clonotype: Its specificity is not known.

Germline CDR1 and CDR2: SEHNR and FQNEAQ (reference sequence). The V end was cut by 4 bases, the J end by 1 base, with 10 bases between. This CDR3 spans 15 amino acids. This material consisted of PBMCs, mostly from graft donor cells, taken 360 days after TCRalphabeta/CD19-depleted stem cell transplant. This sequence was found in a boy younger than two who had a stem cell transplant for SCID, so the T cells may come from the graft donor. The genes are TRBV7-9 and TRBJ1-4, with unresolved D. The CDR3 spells CASSSDGRTNEKLFF. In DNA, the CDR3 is TGTGCCAGCAGCTCGGACGGGAGAACTAATGAAAAACTGTTTTTT.